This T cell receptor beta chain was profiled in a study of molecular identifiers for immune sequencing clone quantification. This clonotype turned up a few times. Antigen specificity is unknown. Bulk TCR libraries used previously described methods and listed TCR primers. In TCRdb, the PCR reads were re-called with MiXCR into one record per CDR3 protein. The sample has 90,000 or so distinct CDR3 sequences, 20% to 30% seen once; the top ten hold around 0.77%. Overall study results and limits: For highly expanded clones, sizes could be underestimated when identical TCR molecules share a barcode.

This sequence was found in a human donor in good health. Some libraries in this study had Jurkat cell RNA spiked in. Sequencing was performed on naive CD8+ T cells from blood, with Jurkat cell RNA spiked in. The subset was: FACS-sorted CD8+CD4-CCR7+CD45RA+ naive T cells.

The CDR3 spells CASSLAQEETQYF. The DNA for the CDR3 is TGTGCCAGCAGCTTGGCTCAGGAAGAGACCCAGTACTTC. The gene calls are TRBV5-6 and TRBJ2-5; D unresolved. V shed 0 bases and J shed 3 bases, with 6 bases lying between them. This CDR3 is built from 13 residues. From germline, CDR1 is SGHDT and CDR2 YYEEEE.